This record concerns one T cell receptor (beta chain) sequence. Its cognate antigen is unknown. Germline V gives CDR1 SGHNT, CDR2 YYREEE (reference sequence). The CDR3 has 14 residues. The V end lost 2 bases, the J end lost 3 bases, and 9 bases lay between the germline ends. These data originate in a study of T cells in Graves' hyperthyroidism and ophthalmopathy. Amplified TCR beta CDR3 regions derived from RNA transcripts. HTBI primers were the set used in a first-round RT-PCR of the TCR CDR3. TCRdb fed the multiplex PCR reads into MiXCR, producing one record per CDR3 protein. The sample has 250,000 to 300,000 distinct CDR3 sequences; 12% to 15% are singletons. Study-wide points: The majority of expanded thyroid clonotypes above 0.001 also appeared in blood.

This chain joins TRBV5-4 and TRBJ1-3; D gene uncertain. The TCR was taken from a woman in her thirties or forties with Graves' hyperthyroidism. Sequencing used blood. CDR3 region: CASSLNEIGNTIYF. The CDR3 DNA follows: TGTGCCAGCAGCTTAAATGAGATTGGAAACACCATATATTTT.